One and the same sample provided the 26 T cell receptor beta chains below, sequenced in a study of read filtering for tumor transcriptome and immune sequencing. The library was built from roughly 400 ng RNA with molecular barcoded adaptors for alpha/delta and beta/gamma chains. Each CDR3 protein is one row after TCRdb ran MiXCR on the reads. The sample consists of fewer than 30,000 distinct CDR3 sequences, 20% to 25% of them appearing once. Material: a population of CD138-negative cells sorted from bone marrow. The source of these receptors is a donor at least 40 years old with multiple myeloma.

This clonotype was recorded at least ten times. This sequence joins TRBV20-1 and TRBJ1-2; no definite D call. The V and J ends lost 3 bases and 6 bases respectively, with 14 bases between them. The CDR3 sequence is 13 residues long. CDR1 is DFQATT, CDR2 SNEGSKA, per germline (reference sequence). In DNA, the CDR3 is TGCAGTGCTAGTCTGCTGGTCGGGGATGGCTACACCTTC. The encoded protein is CSASLLVGDGYTF.

This clonotype is deemed medium-sized. The chain employs TRBV19 and TRBJ2-7, with 7 bases that match TRBD1. Unmatched junction bases numbered 5, after V lost 6 bases and J lost 0 bases. Germline CDR1 is LNHDA and CDR2 is SQIVND (reference sequence). The CDR3 contains 14 residues. The CDR3 region has the DNA TGTGCCAGTAGCCCATACAGGGGCTCCTACGAGCAGTACTTC. It specifies CASSPYRGSYEQYF.

This clonotype was counted at least ten times. This rearrangement joins TRBV5-1 to TRBJ2-7; no clear D. The CDR3 is 13 residues long. V was pared by 2 bases and J by 7 bases, with 13 bases between. Germline assignment: CDR1 SGHRS and CDR2 YFSETQ. The chain's CDR3 is CASSFGLLGEQYF. CDR3 coding DNA: TGCGCCAGCAGCTTCGGCCTCTTGGGAGAGCAGTACTTC.

The J gene is TRBJ2-3, the V gene TRBV29-1; D is ambiguous. The CDR3 contains 14 residues. CDR1 and CDR2 (germline): SQVTM, ANQGSEA. Between the trimmed V and J ends, which lost 7 bases and 2 bases, there was a span of 16 bases. The DNA of the CDR3 is TGCAGCGCTGATGGTCTCTCCGACACAGATACGCAGTATTTT. This codes for CSADGLSDTDTQYF.

This clonotype was recorded at least ten times. The chain carries TRBV5-1 and TRBJ2-5, with 7 bases fitting TRBD2. Germline CDR1 SGHRS, CDR2 YFSETQ. This CDR3 comprises 15 residues. Trimming took 5 bases from V and 4 from J; bases not matched to a gene: 11. The CDR3 nucleotides are TGCGCCAGCAGGGAAAATCTAGGCGGGAGAGAGACCCAGTACTTC. The encoded protein is CASRENLGGRETQYF.

V usage is TRBV2 and J usage is TRBJ2-1; D might be TRBD2 (5 bases). V lost 3 bases to trimming and J lost 3 bases, with 12 bases between them. CDR1 is SNHLY, CDR2 FYNNEI, per germline. The CDR3 length is 15 residues. CDR3: CASSEYGDHYNEQFF. The DNA of the CDR3 is TGTGCCAGCAGTGAGTACGGGGATCACTACAATGAGCAGTTCTTC.

This clonotype was counted ten times or more. The CDR3 spells CASSPLQTGSGANVLTF. The CDR3, as DNA: TGTGCCAGCTCACCACTTCAAACAGGGTCTGGGGCCAACGTCCTGACTTTC. This chain connects TRBV18 to TRBJ2-6; D might be TRBD1 (6 bases). The CDR3 extends over 17 amino acids. Between the trimmed V and J ends, which lost 1 base and 1 base, there was a span of 11 bases. Germline CDR1 and CDR2: KGHSH and LQKENI.

At least ten counts were recorded for this clonotype. The V gene is TRBV30, the J gene TRBJ2-5; D call uncertain. The V end lost 2 bases, the J end lost 7 bases, and 17 bases lay between the germline ends. This CDR3 comprises 14 residues. Germline V gives CDR1 GTSNPN, CDR2 SVGIG (reference sequence). CDR3 amino acids: CAWSLPSSARTQYF. For the CDR3, the DNA is TGTGCCTGGAGTCTACCCAGCAGCGCCCGGACCCAGTACTTC.

This clonotype was counted at least ten times. J is TRBJ1-4 and V is TRBV9, with TRBD1 identical over 10 bases. J was trimmed by 7 bases and V by 4 bases; bases with no gene match: 7. Per germline, CDR1 SGDLS and CDR2 YYNGEE. This CDR3 is 15 amino acids long. CDR3 in amino acids: CASSLRTGGGEKLFF. CDR3 DNA: TGTGCCAGCAGCCTCCGGACAGGGGGGGGTGAAAAACTGTTTTTT. Full variable domain (rest looked up from reference TRBV9 and TRBJ1-4): DSGVTQTPKHLITATGQRVTLRCSPRSGDLSVYWYQQSLDQGLQFLIQYYNGEERAKGNILERFSAQQFPDLHSELNLSSLELGDSALYFCASSLRTGGGEKLFFGSGTQLSVL.

This clonotype has at least ten counts. This chain uses TRBV30 with TRBJ2-1; TRBD2 matches 9 bases. Germline CDR1 GTSNPN, CDR2 SVGIG (reference sequence). This CDR3 is built from 15 residues. V trimming: 1 base; J trimming: 7 bases; junction bases outside the gene matches: 8. The CDR3 DNA sequence: TGTGCCTGGAGTGCCCCCGGACTAGCGAAAAATGAGCAGTTCTTC. Its protein is CAWSAPGLAKNEQFF. Looking up the rest from reference TRBV30 and TRBJ2-1 gives the full variable domain: SQTIHQWPATLVQPVGSPLSLECTVEGTSNPNLYWYRQAAGRGLQLLFYSVGIGQISSEVPQNLSASRPQDRQFILSSKKLLLSDSGFYLCAWSAPGLAKNEQFFGPGTRLTVL.

In its sample, this clonotype was seen many times. J is TRBJ1-1 and V is TRBV20-1; D call uncertain. The CDR3 extends over 12 amino acids. V was pared by 6 bases and J by 4 bases, with 12 bases between. CDR1 and CDR2 from the germline V gene are DFQATT and SNEGSKA (reference sequence). The CDR3 here is CSAHLEPTEAFF. DNA of the CDR3: TGCAGTGCACACCTAGAGCCCACTGAAGCTTTCTTT.

This clonotype was observed many times. V is TRBV5-1 and J is TRBJ2-1, with 7 bases fitting TRBD2. CDR1 SGHRS and CDR2 YFSETQ come from the germline V gene. The junction had 8 bases not matched to a gene; V was cut back by 2 bases and J by 6 bases. This CDR3 region has 15 residues. CDR3 bases: TGCGCCAGCAGCTTAGGTCTAGCGGACATCAATGAGCAGTTCTTC. Encoded protein: CASSLGLADINEQFF. The full variable domain, its missing parts supplied by reference TRBV5-1 and TRBJ2-1, is KAGVTQTPRYLIKTRGQQVTLSCSPISGHRSVSWYQQTPGQGLQFLFEYFSETQRNKGNFPGRFSGRQFSNSRSEMNVSTLELGDSALYLCASSLGLADINEQFFGPGTRLTVL.

This clonotype was found many times. This chain uses TRBV4-1 with TRBJ2-5; weak D call: TRBD2 (6 bases). CDR1 and CDR2 (germline): MGHRA, YSYEKL. V gave up 0 bases and J gave up 5 bases, with 16 bases separating them. The CDR3 totals 16 residues. The DNA for the CDR3 is TGCGCCAGCAGCCAAGAAAGACTAGTGGATAGGGAGACCCAGTACTTC. Its protein product is CASSQERLVDRETQYF.

Points on this clonotype: The junction differs from germline at one of its ends, possibly a read error. The V and J genes are TRBV5-1 and TRBJ2-1, with D unresolved. Germline CDR1 SGHRS, CDR2 YFSETQ. The CDR3 consists of 12 residues. In DNA, the CDR3 is TGCCCCAGCAGCTTTCCCGCTAATGATCAGCTCTTC. Translation gives CPSSFPANDQLF.

This clonotype showed up many times. This rearrangement joins TRBV6-6 to TRBJ2-1; D is possibly TRBD2 (5 bases). V dropped 8 bases and J dropped 4 bases, with 15 bases sitting between them. Germline CDR1 MNHNY, CDR2 SVGAGI (reference sequence). The CDR3 totals 14 residues. CDR3 protein: CASRNNERYNEQFF. The CDR3 nucleotides read TGTGCCAGCCGGAATAATGAGCGGTACAATGAGCAGTTCTTC.

Remarks on this clonotype: A read error may produce the germline difference seen at one junction end. The chain uses TRBV27 and TRBJ1-1; TRBD1 aligns across 7 bases. The V gene's germline CDR1 is MNHEY and CDR2 SMNVEV (reference sequence). This CDR3 has 15 amino acids. CDR3 sequence (DNA): TGTGCCAGCAGTGATACAGGGGTTTGGAACAATGAAGCCTTCTTT. Translation: CASSDTGVWNNEAFF.

Turning to this clonotype: This may be a read error: a much more frequent sequence differs by one nucleotide. The rearrangement links TRBV11-2 to TRBJ2-5, with D hard to call. Germline CDR1 is SGHAT and CDR2 is FQNNGV. The CDR3 totals 13 residues. Trimming shortened V by 3 bases and J by 5 bases, and 10 bases separated the two germline ends. The CDR3 sequence: CASSFGRVETQYF. As DNA, the CDR3 is TGTGCCAGCAGCTTCGGCAGAGTGGAGACCCAGTACTTC.

This clonotype was observed at least ten times. The rearrangement joins TRBV5-1 to TRBJ2-7; D unresolved. The V gene lost 0 bases and the J gene lost 4 bases, with 5 bases spanning the gap. The CDR3 runs 12 residues. In germline, CDR1 is SGHRS, CDR2 YFSETQ. CDR3: CASSLGGYEQYF. CDR3 bases: TGCGCCAGCAGCTTGGGGGGTTACGAGCAGTACTTC.

V usage is TRBV7-2 and J usage is TRBJ2-7; 7 bases map to TRBD2. Germline loops: CDR1 SGHTA, CDR2 FQGNSA. V lost 8 bases to trimming and J lost 5 bases; unmatched junction nucleotides: 12. This CDR3 spans 14 amino acids. The CDR3 protein is CASGGGLAAHEQYF. The CDR3 region has the DNA TGTGCCAGCGGCGGAGGTCTAGCGGCCCACGAGCAGTACTTC.

This clonotype was counted ten times or more. This chain links TRBV29-1 with TRBJ2-5; a weak D match, TRBD1 (5 bases). Trimming cost V 4 bases and J 2 bases, with 8 bases left between them. This CDR3 contains 12 residues. Per germline, CDR1 SQVTM and CDR2 ANQGSEA. The CDR3 here is CSVAAGQETQYF. Written as DNA, the CDR3 is TGCAGCGTTGCGGCAGGGCAAGAGACCCAGTACTTC.

This clonotype has at least ten counts. J is TRBJ2-1 and V is TRBV11-2; D call uncertain. The CDR3 contains 13 residues. The germline V gene has CDR1 SGHAT and CDR2 FQNNGV. Trimming cost V 0 bases and J 9 bases, with 9 bases left between them. CDR3 nucleotide sequence: TGTGCCAGCAGCTTAGAGGGCCCGGGTGAGCAGTTCTTC. Its protein product is CASSLEGPGEQFF.

This clonotype showed up many times. The chain carries TRBV6-6 and TRBJ2-7, with 10 nucleotides matching TRBD1. CDR1 MNHNY and CDR2 SVGAGI come from the germline V gene (reference sequence). The junction had 5 bases not matched to a gene; V was cut back by 6 bases and J by 6 bases. The CDR3 consists of 13 residues. DNA of the CDR3: TGTGCCAGCAGAGAGGGACAGGGGAGCGAGCAGTACTTC. It specifies CASREGQGSEQYF.

Judged by abundance, this clonotype is medium-sized. The V call is TRBV5-1, the J call TRBJ2-1; D is possibly TRBD2 (5 bases). V gave up 1 base and J gave up 6 bases, with 14 bases separating them. CDR1 and CDR2 from the germline V gene are SGHRS and YFSETQ. The CDR3 totals 15 residues. The DNA for the CDR3 is TGCGCCAGCAGCTTGATCGGGGTACGGGGCAATGAGCAGTTCTTC. It translates to CASSLIGVRGNEQFF.

This clonotype is hyperexpanded within its sample. The V call is TRBV11-2, the J call TRBJ2-1; 8 bases map to TRBD2. This CDR3 has 14 amino acids. In germline, CDR1 is SGHAT, CDR2 FQNNGV. Unmatched junction bases numbered 2, after V lost 1 base and J lost 6 bases. Written as DNA, the CDR3 is TGTGCCAGCAGCTTAGCAGCGGGAGCCAATGAGCAGTTCTTC. The encoded protein is CASSLAAGANEQFF.

Ten or more counts support this clonotype. J is TRBJ2-1 and V is TRBV12-3 or TRBV12-4; TRBD2 agrees at 10 bases. The ends lost 7 bases at V and 6 bases at J; junction bases unmatched: 15. This CDR3 is 17 amino acids long. CDR3 region: CASKLGPSGRVSNEQFF. DNA of the CDR3: TGTGCCAGCAAGTTAGGTCCTAGCGGGAGAGTATCCAATGAGCAGTTCTTC.

With respect to this clonotype: In this CDR3 the conserved last residue, phenylalanine or tryptophan, is missing, so a read error is likely. The chain uses TRBV12-3 or TRBV12-4 and TRBJ2-1; possible D gene TRBD2, 7 bases. The CDR3 is 17 amino acids. Here the CDR3 reads CANSFGQLAKGGNEQFL. The CDR3 DNA is TGTGCCAACAGTTTTGGGCAACTAGCGAAGGGGGGCAATGAGCAGTTCCTC.